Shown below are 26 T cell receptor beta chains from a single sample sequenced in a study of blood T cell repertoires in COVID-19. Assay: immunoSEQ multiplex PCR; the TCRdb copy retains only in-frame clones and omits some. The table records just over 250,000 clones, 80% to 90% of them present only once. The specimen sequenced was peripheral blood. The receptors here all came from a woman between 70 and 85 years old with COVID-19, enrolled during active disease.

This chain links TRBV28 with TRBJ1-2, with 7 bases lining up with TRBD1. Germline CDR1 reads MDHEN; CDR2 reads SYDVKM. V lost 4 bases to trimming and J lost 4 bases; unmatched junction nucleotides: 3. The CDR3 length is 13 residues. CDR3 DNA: TGTGCCAGCAGTTACAGGGGAGGCTATGGCTACACCTTC. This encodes CASSYRGGYGYTF.

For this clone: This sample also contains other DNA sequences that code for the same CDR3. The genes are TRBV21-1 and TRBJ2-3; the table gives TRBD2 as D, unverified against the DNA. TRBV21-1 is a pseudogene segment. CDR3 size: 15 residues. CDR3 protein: CASSLRLIRTDTQYF. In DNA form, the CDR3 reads TGTGCCAGCAGCCTTCGACTGATTAGAACAGATACGCAGTATTTT.

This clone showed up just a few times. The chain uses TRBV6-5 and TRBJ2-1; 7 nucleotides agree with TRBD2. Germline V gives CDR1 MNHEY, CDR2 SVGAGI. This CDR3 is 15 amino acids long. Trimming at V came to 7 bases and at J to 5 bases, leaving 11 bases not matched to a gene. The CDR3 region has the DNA TGTGCCAGCAAGAAAGAACTAGCGACCCACAATGAGCAGTTCTTC. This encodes CASKKELATHNEQFF.

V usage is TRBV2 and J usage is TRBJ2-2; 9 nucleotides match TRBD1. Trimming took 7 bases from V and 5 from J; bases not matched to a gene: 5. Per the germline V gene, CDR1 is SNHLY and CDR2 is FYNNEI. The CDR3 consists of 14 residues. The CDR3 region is CASIWDRETGELFF. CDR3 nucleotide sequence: TGTGCCAGCATCTGGGACAGGGAAACCGGGGAGCTGTTTTTT.

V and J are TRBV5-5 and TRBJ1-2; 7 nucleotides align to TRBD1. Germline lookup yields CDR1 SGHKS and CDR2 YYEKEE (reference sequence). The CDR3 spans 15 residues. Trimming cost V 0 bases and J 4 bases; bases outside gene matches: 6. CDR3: CASSLDGQDPYGYTF. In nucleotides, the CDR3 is TGTGCCAGCAGCTTGGACGGACAGGACCCCTATGGCTACACCTTC.

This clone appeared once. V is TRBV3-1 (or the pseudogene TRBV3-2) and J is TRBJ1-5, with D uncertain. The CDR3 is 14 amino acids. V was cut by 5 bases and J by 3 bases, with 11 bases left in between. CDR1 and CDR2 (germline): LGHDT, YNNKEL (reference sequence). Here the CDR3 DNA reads TGTGCCAGCAGCTCCGGGGATGCCAATCAGCCCCAGCATTTT. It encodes CASSSGDANQPQHF.

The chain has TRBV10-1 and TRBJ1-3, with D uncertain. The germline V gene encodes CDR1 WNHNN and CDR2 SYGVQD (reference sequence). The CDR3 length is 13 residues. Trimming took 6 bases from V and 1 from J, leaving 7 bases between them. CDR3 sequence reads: CASSPGSGNTIYF. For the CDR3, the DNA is TGCGCCAGCAGCCCGGGTTCTGGAAACACCATATATTTT.

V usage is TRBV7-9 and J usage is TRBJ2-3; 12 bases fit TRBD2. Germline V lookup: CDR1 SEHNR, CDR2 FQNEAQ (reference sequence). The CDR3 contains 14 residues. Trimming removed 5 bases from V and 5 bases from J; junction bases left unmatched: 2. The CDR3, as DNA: TGTGCCAGCAGCCCGGGACTAGCGGGAGATACGCAGTATTTT. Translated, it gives CASSPGLAGDTQYF.

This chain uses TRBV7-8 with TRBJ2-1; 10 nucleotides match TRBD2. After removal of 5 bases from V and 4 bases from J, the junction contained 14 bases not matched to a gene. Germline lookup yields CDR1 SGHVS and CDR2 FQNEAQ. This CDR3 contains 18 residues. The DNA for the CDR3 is TGTGCCAGCAGCCAGCAAATAACCCGACTAGCGGGTTACAATGAGCAGTTCTTC. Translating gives CASSQQITRLAGYNEQFF.

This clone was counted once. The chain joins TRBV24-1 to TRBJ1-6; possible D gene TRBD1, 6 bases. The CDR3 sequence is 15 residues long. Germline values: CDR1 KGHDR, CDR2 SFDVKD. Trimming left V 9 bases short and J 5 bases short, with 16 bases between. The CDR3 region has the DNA TGTGCCACCCCGATAGGGGGACATAATAATTCACCCCTCCACTTT. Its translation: CATPIGGHNNSPLHF.

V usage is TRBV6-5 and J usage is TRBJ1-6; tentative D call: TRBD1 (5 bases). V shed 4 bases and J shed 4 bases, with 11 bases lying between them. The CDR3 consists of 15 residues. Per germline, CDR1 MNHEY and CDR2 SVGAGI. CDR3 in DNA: TGTGCCAGCAGTTCCGGGGGTGAGTATAATTCACCCCTCCACTTT. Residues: CASSSGGEYNSPLHF.

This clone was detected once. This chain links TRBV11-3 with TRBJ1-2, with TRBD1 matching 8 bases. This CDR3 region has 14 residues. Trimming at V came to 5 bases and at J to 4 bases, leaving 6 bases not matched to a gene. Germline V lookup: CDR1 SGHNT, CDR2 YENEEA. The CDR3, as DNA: TGTGCCAGCAGCCACAGACAGGGGTTCTATGGCTACACCTTC. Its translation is CASSHRQGFYGYTF.

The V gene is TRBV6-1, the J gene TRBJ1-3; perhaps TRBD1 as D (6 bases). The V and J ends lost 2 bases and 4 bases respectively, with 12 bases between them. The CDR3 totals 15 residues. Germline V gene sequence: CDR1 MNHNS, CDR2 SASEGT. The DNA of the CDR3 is TGTGCCAGCAGTGAATCGGCAGGGGAAGGAAACACCATATATTTT. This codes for CASSESAGEGNTIYF.

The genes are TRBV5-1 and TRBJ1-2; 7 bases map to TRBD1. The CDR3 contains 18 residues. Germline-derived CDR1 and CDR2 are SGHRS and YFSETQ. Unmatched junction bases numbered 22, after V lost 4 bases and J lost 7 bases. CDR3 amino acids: CASSLNGGDRQLKGGYTF. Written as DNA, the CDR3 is TGCGCCAGCAGCCTAAACGGGGGGGACAGACAACTAAAGGGTGGCTACACCTTC.

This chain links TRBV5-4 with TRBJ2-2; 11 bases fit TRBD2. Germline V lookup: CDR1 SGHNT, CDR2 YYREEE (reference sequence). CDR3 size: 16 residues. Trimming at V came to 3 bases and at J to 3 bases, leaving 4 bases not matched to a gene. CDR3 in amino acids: CASSSGLAAHTGELFF. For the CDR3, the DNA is TGTGCCAGCAGCTCGGGACTAGCGGCACACACCGGGGAGCTGTTTTTT.

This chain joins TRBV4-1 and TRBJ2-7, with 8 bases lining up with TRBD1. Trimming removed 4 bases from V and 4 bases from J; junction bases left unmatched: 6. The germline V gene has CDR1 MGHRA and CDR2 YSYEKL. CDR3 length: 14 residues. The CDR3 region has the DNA TGCGCCAGCAGCCTCCGGGACAGGCTATACGAGCAGTACTTC. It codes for CASSLRDRLYEQYF.

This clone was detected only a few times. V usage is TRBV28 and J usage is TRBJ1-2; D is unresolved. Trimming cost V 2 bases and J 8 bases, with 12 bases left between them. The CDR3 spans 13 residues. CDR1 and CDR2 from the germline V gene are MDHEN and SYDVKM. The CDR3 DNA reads TGTGCCAGCAGTTTACGAGGGATTGGAGGCTACACCTTC. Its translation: CASSLRGIGGYTF.

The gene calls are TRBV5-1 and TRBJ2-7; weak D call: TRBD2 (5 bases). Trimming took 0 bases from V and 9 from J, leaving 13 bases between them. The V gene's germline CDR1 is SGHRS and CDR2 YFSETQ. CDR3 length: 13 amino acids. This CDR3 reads CASSLETTSGQYF. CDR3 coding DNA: TGCGCCAGCAGCTTGGAGACTACGTCGGGGCAGTACTTC.

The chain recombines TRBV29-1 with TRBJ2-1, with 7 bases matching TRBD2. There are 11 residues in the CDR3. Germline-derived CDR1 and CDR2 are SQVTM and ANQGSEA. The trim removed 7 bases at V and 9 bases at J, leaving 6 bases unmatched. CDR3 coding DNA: TGCAGCGCCGCCCAGCGGGGTGAGCAGTTCTTC. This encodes CSAAQRGEQFF.

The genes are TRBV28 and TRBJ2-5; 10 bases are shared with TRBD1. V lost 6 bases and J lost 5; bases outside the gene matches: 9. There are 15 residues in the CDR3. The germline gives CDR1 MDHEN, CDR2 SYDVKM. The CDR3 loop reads CASSRPGQGYETQYF. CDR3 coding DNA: TGTGCCAGCAGCCGTCCGGGACAGGGGTATGAGACCCAGTACTTC.

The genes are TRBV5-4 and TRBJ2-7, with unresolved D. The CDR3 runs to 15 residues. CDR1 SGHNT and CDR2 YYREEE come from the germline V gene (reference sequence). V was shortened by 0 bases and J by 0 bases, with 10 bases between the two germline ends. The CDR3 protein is CASSLESRSSYEQYF. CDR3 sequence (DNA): TGTGCCAGCAGCTTGGAGTCTAGGTCCTCCTACGAGCAGTACTTC.

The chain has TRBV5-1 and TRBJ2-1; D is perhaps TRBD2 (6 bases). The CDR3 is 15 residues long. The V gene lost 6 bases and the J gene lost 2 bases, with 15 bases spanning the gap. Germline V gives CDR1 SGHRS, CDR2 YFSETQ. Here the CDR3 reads CASTLDPGAYNEQFF. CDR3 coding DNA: TGCGCCAGCACCCTCGACCCGGGAGCCTACAATGAGCAGTTCTTC.

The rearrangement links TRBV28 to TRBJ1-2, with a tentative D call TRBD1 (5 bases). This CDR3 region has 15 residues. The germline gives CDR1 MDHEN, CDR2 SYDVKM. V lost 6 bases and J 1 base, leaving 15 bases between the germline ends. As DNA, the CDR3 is TGTGCCAGCAGGCGCCCGGGAGGGGTTAACTATGGCTACACCTTC. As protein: CASRRPGGVNYGYTF.

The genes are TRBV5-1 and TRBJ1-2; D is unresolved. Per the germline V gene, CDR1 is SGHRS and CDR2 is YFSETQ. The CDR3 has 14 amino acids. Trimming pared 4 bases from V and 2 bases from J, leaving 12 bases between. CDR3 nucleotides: TGCGCCAGCAGCACAGAAACCAGGAACTATGGCTACACCTTC. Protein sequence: CASSTETRNYGYTF.

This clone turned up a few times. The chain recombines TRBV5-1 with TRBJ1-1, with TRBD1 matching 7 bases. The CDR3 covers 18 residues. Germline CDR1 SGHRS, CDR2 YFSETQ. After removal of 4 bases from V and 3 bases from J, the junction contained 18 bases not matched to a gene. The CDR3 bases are TGCGCCAGCAGCCCGGTATCCGGGACAGCCTTTTTGGACACTGAAGCTTTCTTT. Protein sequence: CASSPVSGTAFLDTEAFF.

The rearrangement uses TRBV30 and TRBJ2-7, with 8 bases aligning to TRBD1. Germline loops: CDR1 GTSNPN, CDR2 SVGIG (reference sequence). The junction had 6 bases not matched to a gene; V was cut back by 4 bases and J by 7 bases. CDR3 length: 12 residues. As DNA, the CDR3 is TGTGCCTGGAATCAGGGGGCGCATGAGCAGTACTTC. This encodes CAWNQGAHEQYF.